A selection of T cell receptor beta chains follows, all from one sample in a study of CD8+CD57+ T cells in acquired aplastic anemia. TCRdb called the reads again in MiXCR, with one record for every CDR3 protein. The sample yields approximately 170,000 distinct CDR3 sequences, about half seen once. The material sequenced was sorted CD4+, CD8+, or CD8+CD57+ T cells (not recorded which) from PBMCs. The receptors come from a human donor in good health, serving as a control. The CDR3 runs from the conserved cysteine through the conserved F or W. The order of the fields is clone size, D gene, V gene, J gene, CDR3 protein, CDR3 DNA. A D gene is named only where the DNA matches it firmly. Expanded clones are given a class, and other clones once, few, many or no size at all.

size: -
D: TRBD1
V: TRBV10-2
J: TRBJ2-3
CDR3: CASARQGAGDTQYF
DNA: TGCGCCAGCGCCAGACAGGGGGCGGGAGATACGCAGTATTTT

size: -
D: -
V: TRBV19
J: TRBJ1-3
CDR3: CASSGGGPGNTIYF
DNA: TGTGCCAGTAGTGGAGGGGGACCTGGAAACACCATATATTTT

size: many
D: -
V: TRBV4-1
J: TRBJ2-7
CDR3: CASSQGARPSSYEQYF
DNA: TGCGCCAGCAGCCAAGGGGCCAGGCCTTCCTCCTACGAGCAGTACTTC

size: -
D: -
V: TRBV28
J: TRBJ1-4
CDR3: CASSRAGNEKLFF
DNA: TGTGCCAGCAGCCGAGCAGGAAATGAAAAACTGTTTTTT

size: -
D: TRBD1
V: TRBV9
J: TRBJ2-1
CDR3: CASSVPGQGENEQFF
DNA: TGTGCCAGCAGCGTACCGGGACAGGGTGAGAATGAGCAGTTCTTC

size: many
D: -
V: TRBV24-1
J: TRBJ2-3
CDR3: CATSDPLRSSTDTQYF
DNA: TGTGCCACCAGTGACCCACTTCGCTCTAGCACAGATACGCAGTATTTT

size: many
D: -
V: TRBV7-9
J: TRBJ2-2
CDR3: CASSPEGLLGGELFF
DNA: TGTGCCAGCAGCCCAGAGGGACTTCTCGGCGGGGAGCTGTTTTTT

size: -
D: -
V: TRBV7-2
J: TRBJ1-5
CDR3: CASSETGRGNQPQHF
DNA: TGTGCCAGCAGCGAGACGGGACGGGGGAATCAGCCCCAGCATTTT

size: many
D: -
V: TRBV12-3/TRBV12-4
J: TRBJ2-3
CDR3: CASSLQGGTDTQYF
DNA: TGTGCCAGCAGTTTACAGGGAGGCACAGATACGCAGTATTTT

size: -
D: -
V: TRBV5-6
J: TRBJ1-2
CDR3: CASSLGDLEFPYGYTF
DNA: TGTGCCAGCAGCTTGGGAGATCTAGAATTTCCCTATGGCTACACCTTC

size: once
D: -
V: TRBV27
J: TRBJ1-1
CDR3: CASSSRVNQGSAFF
DNA: TGTGCCAGCAGCTCCCGGGTAAACCAGGGGAGTGCTTTCTTT

size: -
D: TRBD1
V: TRBV10-3
J: TRBJ1-1
CDR3: CASRGEGGLGTEAFF
DNA: TGTGCCAGCAGGGGGGAGGGGGGCTTGGGCACTGAAGCTTTCTTT

size: -
D: TRBD1
V: TRBV10-3
J: TRBJ2-7
CDR3: CATLGQQKYEQYF
DNA: TGTGCCACCTTGGGACAGCAGAAATACGAGCAGTACTTC

size: once
D: -
V: TRBV10-2
J: TRBJ1-5
CDR3: CATWDPGEPQHF
DNA: TGCGCCACCTGGGACCCAGGGGAGCCCCAGCATTTT

size: -
D: -
V: TRBV7-3
J: TRBJ1-2
CDR3: CASSSSMGEGYTF
DNA: TGTGCCAGCAGCTCATCCATGGGGGAGGGCTACACCTTC

size: -
D: -
V: TRBV24-1
J: TRBJ1-2
CDR3: CATSDSTGPYGYTF
DNA: TGTGCCACCAGTGATTCGACAGGCCCCTATGGCTACACCTTC

size: -
D: TRBD1
V: TRBV5-4
J: TRBJ2-4
CDR3: CASSLGAPGTGGGGIQYF
DNA: TGTGCCAGCAGCTTGGGGGCTCCTGGGACAGGGGGCGGCGGCATTCAGTACTTC

size: few
D: -
V: TRBV3-1
J: TRBJ1-2
CDR3: CASSPHSAGSANYGYTF
DNA: TGTGCCAGCAGCCCTCACTCCGCAGGGAGCGCTAACTATGGCTACACCTTC

size: many
D: -
V: TRBV12-3/TRBV12-4
J: TRBJ1-3
CDR3: CASSLKVLGRGRSINTIYF
DNA: TGTGCCAGCAGTTTAAAAGTTTTGGGGAGGGGACGCTCAATAAACACCATATATTTT

size: -
D: TRBD2
V: TRBV7-2
J: TRBJ2-7
CDR3: CASSSRTSGGLHSNYEQYF
DNA: TGTGCCAGCAGCTCCAGGACTAGCGGGGGGCTACACTCGAACTACGAGCAGTACTTC

size: -
D: TRBD1
V: TRBV5-1
J: TRBJ1-1
CDR3: CASSRDRGGKAFF
DNA: TGCGCCAGCAGCCGGGACAGGGGAGGGAAAGCTTTCTTT

size: -
D: -
V: TRBV28
J: TRBJ1-5
CDR3: CASQRDPYQPQHF
DNA: TGTGCCAGCCAACGGGACCCCTATCAGCCCCAGCATTTT

size: many
D: TRBD1
V: TRBV9
J: TRBJ2-1
CDR3: CASSLGQGAYEQFF
DNA: TGTGCCAGCAGCCTAGGACAGGGGGCATATGAGCAGTTCTTC

size: -
D: TRBD1
V: TRBV2
J: TRBJ1-1
CDR3: CASRLRDRAPEAFF
DNA: TGTGCCAGCAGACTCAGGGACAGGGCCCCTGAAGCTTTCTTT

size: many
D: TRBD2
V: TRBV7-6
J: TRBJ2-5
CDR3: CASSLIAGGETQYF
DNA: TGTGCCAGCAGCTTAATTGCGGGGGGAGAGACCCAGTACTTC

size: few
D: -
V: TRBV20-1
J: TRBJ1-2
CDR3: CSAKEGLGGYTF
DNA: TGCAGTGCCAAAGAGGGGTTAGGGGGCTACACCTTC

size: -
D: TRBD1
V: TRBV10-3
J: TRBJ1-2
CDR3: CASSYKTTGAGNTF
DNA: TGTGCCAGCAGTTACAAGACGACAGGGGCTGGAAACACCTTC

size: many
D: TRBD2
V: TRBV7-6
J: TRBJ2-1
CDR3: CASSPGLAGNEQFF
DNA: TGTGCCAGCAGCCCCGGACTAGCGGGGAATGAGCAGTTCTTC

size: -
D: -
V: TRBV5-1
J: TRBJ1-2
CDR3: CASSEGGASYGYTF
DNA: TGCGCCAGCTCCGAGGGGGGGGCCTCCTATGGCTACACCTTC

size: once
D: -
V: TRBV10-3
J: TRBJ1-2
CDR3: CAISERREDYGYTF
DNA: TGTGCCATCAGTGAGCGCAGGGAGGACTATGGCTACACCTTC

size: -
D: -
V: TRBV15
J: TRBJ1-5
CDR3: CATSPRNRVQPQHF
DNA: TGTGCCACCAGCCCCCGAAACAGGGTTCAGCCCCAGCATTTT

size: many
D: -
V: TRBV10-3
J: TRBJ1-5
CDR3: CAISSDAHNQPQHF
DNA: TGTGCCATCAGTTCGGACGCTCACAATCAGCCCCAGCATTTT

size: -
D: TRBD1
V: TRBV20-1
J: TRBJ1-6
CDR3: CSAKSAGTGSWWDSPLHF
DNA: TGCAGTGCTAAGAGTGCCGGGACAGGGAGTTGGTGGGATTCACCCCTCCACTTT

size: many
D: TRBD1
V: TRBV10-2
J: TRBJ2-7
CDR3: CASSGTGVEQYF
DNA: TGCGCCAGCAGCGGGACAGGGGTCGAGCAGTACTTC

size: -
D: TRBD1
V: TRBV29-1
J: TRBJ1-6
CDR3: CSGGQGSNSPLHF
DNA: TGCAGCGGGGGACAGGGATCGAATTCACCCCTCCACTTT

size: -
D: -
V: TRBV12-3/TRBV12-4
J: TRBJ1-3
CDR3: CASSLSGRSGNTIYF
DNA: TGTGCCAGCAGTTTAAGTGGGCGTTCTGGAAACACCATATATTTT

size: -
D: -
V: TRBV2
J: TRBJ1-2
CDR3: CASSSQFYGYTF
DNA: TGTGCCAGCAGTTCCCAGTTCTATGGCTACACCTTC

size: many
D: TRBD2
V: TRBV20-1
J: TRBJ2-4
CDR3: CSASRGVENIQYF
DNA: TGCAGTGCTAGTCGGGGGGTCGAAAACATTCAGTACTTC

size: -
D: TRBD1
V: TRBV6-5
J: TRBJ2-5
CDR3: CASTRDRGETQYF
DNA: TGTGCCAGCACCAGGGACAGGGGTGAGACCCAGTACTTC

size: -
D: -
V: TRBV6-5
J: TRBJ1-5
CDR3: CASRRADSVGNQPQHF
DNA: TGTGCCAGCAGACGCGCGGACAGCGTCGGCAATCAGCCCCAGCATTTT

size: -
D: TRBD1
V: TRBV29-1
J: TRBJ1-1
CDR3: CSVAGQGGSTEAFF
DNA: TGCAGCGTTGCCGGACAGGGGGGGAGCACTGAAGCTTTCTTT

size: -
D: -
V: TRBV19
J: TRBJ1-2
CDR3: CARADSSNYGYTF
DNA: TGTGCTAGAGCGGACAGCTCTAACTATGGCTACACCTTC

size: -
D: -
V: TRBV19
J: TRBJ1-2
CDR3: CASKDPGRYGYTF
DNA: TGTGCCAGTAAGGATCCCGGGCGCTATGGCTACACCTTC

size: -
D: -
V: TRBV7-8
J: TRBJ2-6
CDR3: CASSLGGANVLTF
DNA: TGTGCCAGCAGCTTGGGCGGGGCCAACGTCCTGACTTTC

size: -
D: TRBD2
V: TRBV7-3
J: TRBJ2-1
CDR3: CASSTTSGAGVDEQFF
DNA: TGTGCCAGCAGCACCACTAGCGGGGCAGGGGTCGATGAGCAGTTCTTC

size: many
D: -
V: TRBV3-1
J: TRBJ1-4
CDR3: CASIGRGGEKLFF
DNA: TGTGCCAGCATCGGCAGGGGAGGGGAAAAACTGTTTTTT

size: -
D: -
V: TRBV5-5
J: TRBJ2-7
CDR3: CASSPRTGDEQYF
DNA: TGTGCCAGCAGCCCTCGGACTGGGGACGAGCAGTACTTC

size: -
D: -
V: TRBV7-2
J: TRBJ2-7
CDR3: CASRVRPNSYEQYF
DNA: TGTGCTAGCAGAGTACGTCCCAACTCCTACGAGCAGTACTTC

size: -
D: -
V: TRBV20-1
J: TRBJ1-1
CDR3: CSAREGPRGNTEAFF
DNA: TGCAGTGCTAGAGAGGGACCAAGGGGGAACACTGAAGCTTTCTTT

size: many
D: -
V: TRBV5-5
J: TRBJ1-5
CDR3: CASSFAMVRSNQPQHF
DNA: TGTGCCAGCAGCTTCGCAATGGTGAGGAGCAATCAGCCCCAGCATTTT

size: -
D: -
V: TRBV5-1
J: TRBJ2-1
CDR3: CANIHEQFF
DNA: TGCGCCAACATCCATGAGCAGTTCTTC

size: -
D: -
V: TRBV29-1
J: TRBJ2-7
CDR3: CSVVDRKNYEQYF
DNA: TGCAGCGTTGTGGACAGAAAAAACTACGAGCAGTACTTC

size: many
D: TRBD1
V: TRBV7-2
J: TRBJ1-5
CDR3: CASSRQGVDQPQHF
DNA: TGTGCCAGCAGCCGACAGGGAGTGGATCAGCCCCAGCATTTT

size: few
D: -
V: TRBV7-9
J: TRBJ2-1
CDR3: CASSLEGYEQFF
DNA: TGTGCCAGCAGCTTAGAGGGCTATGAGCAGTTCTTC

size: -
D: TRBD1
V: TRBV12-3/TRBV12-4
J: TRBJ2-6
CDR3: CASSEPGQGATGANVLTF
DNA: TGTGCCAGCAGCGAGCCGGGACAGGGGGCGACTGGGGCCAACGTCCTGACTTTC

size: medium-sized
D: -
V: TRBV24-1
J: TRBJ1-6
CDR3: CATSDVGEPLHF
DNA: TGTGCCACCAGTGATGTCGGCGAACCCCTCCACTTT

size: once
D: -
V: TRBV30
J: TRBJ2-7
CDR3: CAWIRGSKQYF
DNA: TGTGCCTGGATTAGGGGTAGTAAGCAGTACTTC